This T cell receptor (beta chain) was identified in a study of healthy donors' naive CD4 and CD8 T cells (dated by TCRdb to about 2015). About the full investigation: The donors were selected to cover three age groups of six people each (20-25, 40-50 and 60-70 years), had a mean age of about 47, and were half female. For TCR alpha, a new primer set covering all functional IMGT alpha gene variants was designed, and the rest of the protocol matched the beta-chain workflow. To examine how TCR variation is linked to lineage commitment, the study sequenced rearranged TCR alpha and beta chains from naive CD4+ and CD8+ T cells. The donors were HLA-typed by sequencing at HLA-A, -B, -C, -DRB1, -DQB1 and -DPB1, using the SBTexcellerator protocol, an ABI3130xl analyzer and SBTengine software. The peripheral blood mononuclear cells came from 15 to 20 individuals who were healthy and unrelated. Results the study describes overall, beyond this receptor: Most V and J gene segments were reportedly biased between naive CD4+ and CD8+ cells, consistently across donors and independent of HLA genotype. Possible repertoire bias arising from homeostatic proliferation of naive T cells was not directly addressed. About an eighth of the variance in CD4/CD8 propensity appeared to be explained jointly by V genes, J genes and CDR3 charge, in a largely additive manner. Because the alpha and beta chains were sequenced in bulk, pairing them was not possible, and so effects of the combined chains went unevaluated. In both chains, CD4+ lineage was linked to a positively charged CDR3, whereas CD8+ lineage was linked to a negatively charged CDR3.

CDR1 and CDR2, per the germline V gene, are SGHVS and FQNEAQ. The CDR3 holds 14 amino acids from the cysteine to the phenylalanine. The read is trimmed to its CDR3 DNA, 42 bases read in frame from base 1. The germline ends are 9 bases apart after V is trimmed by 1 base and J by 5 bases. This clonotype appeared once. Its antigen is unknown. No much larger clone is present one base from it, and per-base qualities are unavailable. One read yields weak evidence. Cells with a CD4+CD8-CD45RO-CD45RA+ profile were isolated by FACS and defined as naive CD4+ T cells, and those with a CD8+CD4-CD45RA+CD27bright profile were defined as naive CD8+ T cells. Antibodies against CD4 (RPA-T4), CD8 (SK1), CD27 (O323), CD45RA (HI100) and CD45RO (UCHL1) were used for sorting. TCRdb names 454 GS FLX Titanium as the instrument used. A previously published linear amplification protocol was used to build TCR libraries from around 500 ng of total RNA. The Roche/454 Genome Sequencer with Titanium chemistry was used for sequencing. In the paper's pipeline: A total of 78,498 rearranged TCR alpha transcripts were sequenced from four or five of the healthy donors. Duplicate transcripts were removed, and each unique TCR clonotype was defined by its CDR3 junction following IMGT nomenclature. In R 2.13.0, logistic regression modeled CD4 versus CD8 status on V and J genes, adjusting for donor effects, with Bonferroni correction for multiple testing. TCRdb's own reprocessing of the public reads used fastp at Q25 and MiXCR and kept productive beta chains. Each CDR3 protein appears once, grouped with its most common genes and DNA. TCRdb's processing, not the authors', yielded these V and J calls. Recorded for this sample are roughly 200,000 distinct CDR3 sequences; around three quarters of them occurred a single time. In total, the top ten clones hold roughly 2.3% of the sample.

Sequencing used naive CD4+ and CD8+ T cells sorted from blood, pooled from several donors. Explained via the paper, the cell subset or site label denotes: FACS-sorted naive CD4+ (CD45RO-CD45RA+) and naive CD8+ (CD45RA+CD27bright) T cells. The source is a pool of human donors in good health; the sample pools cells from several healthy donors. Recombination linked TRBV7-8 to TRBJ2-1; the best D guess is TRBD2, with 6 bases matching. At the DNA level, the sequence is TGTGCCAGCAGCTTAGTCGGACTAAACAATGAGCAGTTCTTC. It translates as CASSLVGLNNEQFF. Full variable domain (CDR3 extended with the reference TRBV7-8 and TRBJ2-1 proteins): GAGVSQSPRYKVAKRGQDVALRCDPISGHVSLFWYQQALGQGPEFLTYFQNEAQLDKSGLPSDRFFAERPEGSVSTLKIQRTQQEDSAVYLCASSLVGLNNEQFFGPGTRLTVL.